This paragraph reports one T cell receptor beta chain. The antigen this receptor binds is unknown. Nothing much larger sits one base from this clone, and base qualities are not available. This record comes from a study of T cell responses to AZD1222 COVID-19 vaccine (dated by TCRdb to about 2021). About the full investigation: AZD1222 recipients given second doses at about 4 weeks or at about 12 weeks were pooled, since spike-specific TCR depth and breadth were not found to differ between the two schedules. A total of just over 230 trial participants underwent TCR sequencing, of whom some 200 had received two doses of AZD1222 and 26 had received two doses of the MenACWY control vaccine. Trial participants were enrolled by age into 18-55, 56-69 and 70-plus year subgroups, with about 150, 28 and 57 TCR-sequenced participants respectively. Broad study findings and their caveats: Reportedly, close to half of the unique spike-specific TCRs recognized epitopes lying outside the regions that are mutated in the B.1.351 and B.1.1.7 variants. Participants were mostly white British, with more females than males. The authors suggested clonal diversity may have been underestimated. No day 14 peak-response samples were available, so repertoires were characterized only after the peak T cell response. The vaccine-associated CD4 TCRs covered the entire spike protein, and the dominant responses fell in regions 160-218 and 743-854. The 56-69-year group was small, and its depth increase did not reach significance, likely because of low power. Conclusions about previously exposed vaccinees are limited because only a handful of AZD1222 recipients were SARS-CoV-2 seropositive at baseline. Spike-specific TCR breadth and depth rose significantly after two AZD1222 doses compared with day 0 and with MenACWY recipients.

CDR1 and CDR2 (SGHRS, YFSETQ) derive from the germline V gene. Taken from cysteine to phenylalanine, the CDR3 has 14 residues. Solely the CDR3 DNA is kept, with 42 bases framed from the first base. Trimming removed 3 bases from V and 4 bases from J, leaving 11 bases between the germline ends. The sample's time point label is to be understood as: baseline before first vaccination. The vaccinee samples were drawn from two UK trials, COV001 and COV002, one of which was a single-blind randomized controlled phase 2/3 trial testing AZD1222 (ChAdOx1 nCoV-19) in healthy adults. For TCRbeta chain sequencing, PBMC samples were collected from trial participants at day 0 and at day 28 after the second dose. The CDR3 regions of human TCRbeta chains were analyzed by immunosequencing. Turning to the authors' computational methods: TCRs in the repertoires were matched against a reference library of SARS-CoV-2-specific TCRs that had been generated with the MIRA antigen-specificity platform. Breadth was defined as the fraction of unique TCRs that were SARS-CoV-2-associated, and depth was defined as the fraction of total T cells that were SARS-CoV-2-associated. Using the MIRA data, every spike-specific TCR was mapped to the spike region that the TCR reacted to and assigned to either a CD4 or a CD8 class. Log10-transformed breadth and depth values were compared by one-way ANOVA with Sidak's multiple comparisons tests. This is the immuneACCESS table as TCRdb keeps it, with only in-frame sequences that have V and J called. A part of the clones is gone; compared with another copy, unresolved V genes explain less than half, and the rest is unexplained. V, J and clone size are taken as reported in that table, and D and trimming were inferred from the DNA itself. The sample contains roughly 130,000 clones, around 83% of them found a single time. Together, the top ten hold less than 15% of the sample.

In this chain, TRBV5-1 is recombined with TRBJ2-1; the D gene identity is not certain. This clonotype was sampled from an adult in good health. The material was peripheral blood, obtained on day 0 of AZD1222 vaccination. The CDR3 protein: CASSYSSLYNEQFF. The DNA sequence is TGCGCCAGCAGCTACAGTAGCCTTTACAATGAGCAGTTCTTC.